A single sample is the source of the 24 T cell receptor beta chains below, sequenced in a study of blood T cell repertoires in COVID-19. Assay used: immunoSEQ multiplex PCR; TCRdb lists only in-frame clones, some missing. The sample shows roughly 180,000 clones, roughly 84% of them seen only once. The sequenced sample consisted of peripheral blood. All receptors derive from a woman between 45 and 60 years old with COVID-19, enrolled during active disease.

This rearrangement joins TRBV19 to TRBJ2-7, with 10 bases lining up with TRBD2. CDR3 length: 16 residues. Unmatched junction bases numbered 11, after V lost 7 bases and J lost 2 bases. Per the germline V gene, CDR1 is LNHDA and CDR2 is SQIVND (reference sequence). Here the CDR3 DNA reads TGTGCCAGTACCCCCAGGGAAGCGGGGGGGACCTACGAGCAGTACTTC. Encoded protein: CASTPREAGGTYEQYF.

In DNA, the CDR3 is TGTGCCAGCAGTTACGGAGAGCCTAACTATGGCTACACCTTC. Translated: CASSYGEPNYGYTF. This chain joins TRBV6-6 and TRBJ1-2; unclear D gene. Trimming pared 2 bases from V and 0 bases from J, leaving 7 bases between. Per germline, CDR1 MNHNY and CDR2 SVGAGI (reference sequence). The CDR3 totals 14 residues.

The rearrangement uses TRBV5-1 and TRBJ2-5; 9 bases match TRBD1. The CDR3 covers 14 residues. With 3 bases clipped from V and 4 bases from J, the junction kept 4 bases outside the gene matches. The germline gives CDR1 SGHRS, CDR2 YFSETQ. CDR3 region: CASSSRTGAETQYF. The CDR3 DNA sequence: TGCGCCAGCAGCTCCAGGACAGGGGCAGAGACCCAGTACTTC.

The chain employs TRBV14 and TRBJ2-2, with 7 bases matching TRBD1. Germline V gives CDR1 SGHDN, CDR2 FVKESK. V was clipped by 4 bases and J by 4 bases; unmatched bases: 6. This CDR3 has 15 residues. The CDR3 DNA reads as TGTGCCAGCAGCCGAGCACAGGGGACCACCGGGGAGCTGTTTTTT. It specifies CASSRAQGTTGELFF.

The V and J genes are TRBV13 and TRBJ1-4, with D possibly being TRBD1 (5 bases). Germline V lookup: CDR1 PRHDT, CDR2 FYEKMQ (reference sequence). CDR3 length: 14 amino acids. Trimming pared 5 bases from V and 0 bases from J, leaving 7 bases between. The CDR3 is CASSQTATNEKLFF. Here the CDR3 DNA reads TGTGCCAGCAGCCAGACAGCAACTAATGAAAAACTGTTTTTT.

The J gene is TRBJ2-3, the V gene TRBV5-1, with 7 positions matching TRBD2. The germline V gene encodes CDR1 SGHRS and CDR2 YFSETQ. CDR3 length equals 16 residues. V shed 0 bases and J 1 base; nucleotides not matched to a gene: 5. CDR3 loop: CASSLAPSGGTDTQYF. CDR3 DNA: TGCGCCAGCAGCTTGGCTCCCAGCGGGGGCACAGATACGCAGTATTTT.

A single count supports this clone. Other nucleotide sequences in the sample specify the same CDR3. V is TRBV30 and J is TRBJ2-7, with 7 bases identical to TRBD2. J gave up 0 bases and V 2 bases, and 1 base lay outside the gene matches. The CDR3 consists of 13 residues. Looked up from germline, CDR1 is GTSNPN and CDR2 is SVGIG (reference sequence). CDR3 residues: CAWSTGGSYEQYF. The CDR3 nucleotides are TGTGCCTGGAGTACGGGGGGCTCCTACGAGCAGTACTTC.

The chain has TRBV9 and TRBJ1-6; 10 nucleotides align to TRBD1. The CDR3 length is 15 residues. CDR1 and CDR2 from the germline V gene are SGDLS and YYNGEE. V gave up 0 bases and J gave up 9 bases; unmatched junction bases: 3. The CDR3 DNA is TGTGCCAGCAGCGTAGCCGGGACAGGGGTTTCACCCCTCCACTTT. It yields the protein CASSVAGTGVSPLHF.

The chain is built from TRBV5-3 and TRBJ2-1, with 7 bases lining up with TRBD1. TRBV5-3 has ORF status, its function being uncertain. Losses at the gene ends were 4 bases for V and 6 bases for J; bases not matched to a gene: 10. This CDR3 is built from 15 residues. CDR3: CARSVRQGDRNEQFF. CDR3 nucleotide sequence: TGTGCCAGAAGCGTTAGGCAGGGGGATCGCAATGAGCAGTTCTTC.

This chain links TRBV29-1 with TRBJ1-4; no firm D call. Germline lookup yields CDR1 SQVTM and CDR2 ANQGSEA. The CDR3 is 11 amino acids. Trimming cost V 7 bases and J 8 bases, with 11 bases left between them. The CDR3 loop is CSAQGREKLFF. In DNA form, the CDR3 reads TGCAGCGCCCAAGGGAGGGAAAAACTGTTTTTT.

The CDR3 coding sequence is TGTGCCAGCAGCTTAATGGGGTGGGGCCACGAGCAGTACTTC. Its translation is CASSLMGWGHEQYF. The J gene is TRBJ2-7, the V gene TRBV7-3; D possibly corresponds to TRBD1 (5 bases). CDR3 length: 14 residues. The ends were cut back, 1 base at V and 5 bases at J, with 12 bases in the middle. CDR1 and CDR2 (germline): SGHTA, FQGTGA.

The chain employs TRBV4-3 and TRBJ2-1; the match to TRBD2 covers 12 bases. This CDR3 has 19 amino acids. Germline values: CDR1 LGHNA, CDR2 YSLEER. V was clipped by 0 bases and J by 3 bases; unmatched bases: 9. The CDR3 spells CASSQDSPLAGGLYNEQFF. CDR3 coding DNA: TGCGCCAGCAGCCAAGATTCCCCACTAGCGGGGGGCCTCTACAATGAGCAGTTCTTC.

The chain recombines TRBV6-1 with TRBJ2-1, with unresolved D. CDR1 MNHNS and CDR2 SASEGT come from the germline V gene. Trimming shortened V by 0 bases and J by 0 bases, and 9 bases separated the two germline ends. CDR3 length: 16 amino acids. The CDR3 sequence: CASSEANTNSYNEQFF. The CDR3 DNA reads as TGTGCCAGCAGTGAAGCAAACACCAACTCCTACAATGAGCAGTTCTTC.

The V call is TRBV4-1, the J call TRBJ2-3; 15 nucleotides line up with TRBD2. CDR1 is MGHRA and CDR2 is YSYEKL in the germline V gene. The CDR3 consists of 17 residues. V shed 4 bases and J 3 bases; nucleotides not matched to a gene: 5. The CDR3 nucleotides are TGCGCCAGCAGCCGGACTAGCGGGGGGGCCGGGACAGATACGCAGTATTTT. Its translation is CASSRTSGGAGTDTQYF.

Here the CDR3 reads CASSLTTGGTYAYNEQFF. CDR3 nucleotide sequence: TGTGCCAGCAGCTTGACAACAGGGGGCACGTACGCCTACAATGAGCAGTTCTTC. This rearrangement joins TRBV5-6 to TRBJ2-1; 9 nucleotides line up with TRBD1. Germline V lookup: CDR1 SGHDT, CDR2 YYEEEE. Trimming at V came to 1 base and at J to 2 bases, leaving 10 bases not matched to a gene. This CDR3 is 18 amino acids long.

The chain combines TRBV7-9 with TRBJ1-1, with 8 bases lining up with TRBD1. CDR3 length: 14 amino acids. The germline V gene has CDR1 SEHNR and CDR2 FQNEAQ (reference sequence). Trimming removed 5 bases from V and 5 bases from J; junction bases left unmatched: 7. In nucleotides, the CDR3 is TGTGCCAGCAGCGCACAGGGGGGTCGAACTGAAGCTTTCTTT. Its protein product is CASSAQGGRTEAFF.

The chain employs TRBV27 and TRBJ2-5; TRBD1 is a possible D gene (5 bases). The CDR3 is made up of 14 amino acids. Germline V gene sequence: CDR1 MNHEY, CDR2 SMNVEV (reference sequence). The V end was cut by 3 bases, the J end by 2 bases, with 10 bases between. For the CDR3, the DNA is TGTGCCAGCAGTTTTAAGCAGGGTCAAGAGACCCAGTACTTC. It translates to CASSFKQGQETQYF.

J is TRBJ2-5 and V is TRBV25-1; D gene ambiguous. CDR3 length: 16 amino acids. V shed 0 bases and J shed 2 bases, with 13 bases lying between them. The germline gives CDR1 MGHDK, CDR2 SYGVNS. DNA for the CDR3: TGTGCCAGCAGTGAATATGGCAGGTTCTTTCAAGAGACCCAGTACTTC. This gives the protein CASSEYGRFFQETQYF.

The CDR3 coding sequence is TGTGCCAGCACCCCATCTGGGGCCATGAACACTGAAGCTTTCTTT. Translation gives CASTPSGAMNTEAFF. This sequence joins TRBV27 and TRBJ1-1; D possibly corresponds to TRBD1 (5 bases). The germline V gene encodes CDR1 MNHEY and CDR2 SMNVEV (reference sequence). Between the trimmed V and J ends, which lost 7 bases and 0 bases, there was a span of 15 bases. This CDR3 has 15 residues.

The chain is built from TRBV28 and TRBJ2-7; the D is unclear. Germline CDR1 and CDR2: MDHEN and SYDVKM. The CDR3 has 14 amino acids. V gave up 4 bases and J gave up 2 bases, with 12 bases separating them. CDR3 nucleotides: TGTGCCAGCAGTTCCCCGAGGAGAACCTACGAGCAGTACTTC. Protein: CASSSPRRTYEQYF.

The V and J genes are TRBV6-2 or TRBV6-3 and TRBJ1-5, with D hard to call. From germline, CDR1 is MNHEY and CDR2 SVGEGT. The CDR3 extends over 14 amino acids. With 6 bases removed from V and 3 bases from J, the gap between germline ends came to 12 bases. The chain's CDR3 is CASSPDGINQPQHF. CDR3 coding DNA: TGTGCCAGCAGCCCCGACGGGATCAATCAGCCCCAGCATTTT.

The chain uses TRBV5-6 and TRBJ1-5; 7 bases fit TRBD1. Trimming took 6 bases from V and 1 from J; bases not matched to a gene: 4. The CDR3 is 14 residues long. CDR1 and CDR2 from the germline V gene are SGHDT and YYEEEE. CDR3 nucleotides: TGTGCCAGCACCTCGGGACAGAGCAATCAGCCCCAGCATTTT. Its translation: CASTSGQSNQPQHF.

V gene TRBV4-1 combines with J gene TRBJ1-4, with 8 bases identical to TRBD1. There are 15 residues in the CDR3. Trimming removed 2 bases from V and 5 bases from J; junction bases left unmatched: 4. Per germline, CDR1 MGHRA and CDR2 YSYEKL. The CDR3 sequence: CASSQPGQANEKLFF. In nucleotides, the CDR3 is TGCGCCAGCAGCCAACCGGGACAGGCCAATGAAAAACTGTTTTTT.

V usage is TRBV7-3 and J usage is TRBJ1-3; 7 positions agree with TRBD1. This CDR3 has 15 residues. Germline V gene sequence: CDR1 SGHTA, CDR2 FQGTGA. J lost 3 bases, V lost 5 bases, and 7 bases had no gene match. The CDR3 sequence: CASSPEGTVGNTIYF. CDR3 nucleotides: TGTGCCAGCAGCCCCGAAGGGACAGTTGGAAACACCATATATTTT.